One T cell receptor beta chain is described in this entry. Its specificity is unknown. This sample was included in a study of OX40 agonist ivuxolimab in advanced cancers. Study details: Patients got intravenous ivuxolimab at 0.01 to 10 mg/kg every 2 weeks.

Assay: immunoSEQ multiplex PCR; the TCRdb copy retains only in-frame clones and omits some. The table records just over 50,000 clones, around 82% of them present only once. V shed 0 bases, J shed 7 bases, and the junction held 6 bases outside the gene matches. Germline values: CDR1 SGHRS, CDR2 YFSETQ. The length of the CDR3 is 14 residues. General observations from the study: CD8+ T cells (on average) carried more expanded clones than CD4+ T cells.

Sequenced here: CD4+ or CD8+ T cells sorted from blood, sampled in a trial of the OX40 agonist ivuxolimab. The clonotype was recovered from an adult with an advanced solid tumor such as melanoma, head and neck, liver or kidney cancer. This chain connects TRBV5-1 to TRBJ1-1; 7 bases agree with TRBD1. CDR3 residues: CASSLVRGGLEAFF. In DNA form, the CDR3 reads TGCGCCAGCAGCTTGGTACGAGGGGGCCTTGAAGCTTTCTTT.